This entry lists 13 T cell receptor beta chains sequenced from one sample in a study of T cell responses to AZD1222 COVID-19 vaccine. Produced via immunoSEQ multiplex PCR; TCRdb's table is partial and in-frame only. This sample has about 170,000 clones; 75% to 90% occur once, and the top ten carry approximately 6.9%. The source material was peripheral blood, sampled on day 0 of AZD1222 vaccination. The receptor set was obtained from an adult in good health.

The V and J genes are TRBV2 and TRBJ2-6, with D tentatively TRBD1 (5 bases). CDR1 is SNHLY, CDR2 FYNNEI, per germline. This CDR3 comprises 14 residues. Trimming took off 8 bases at V and 0 bases at J, with 8 bases between the two ends. The CDR3 DNA follows: TGTGCCAGCGCAGACAGCTCTGGGGCCAACGTCCTGACTTTC. Translating gives CASADSSGANVLTF.

The chain recombines TRBV6-4 with TRBJ1-1, with D unresolved. The CDR3 has 16 residues. V gave up 0 bases and J gave up 1 base, with 12 bases separating them. The V gene's germline CDR1 is MRHNA and CDR2 SNTAGT. CDR3 nucleotides: TGTGCCAGCAGTGACTCAGGAGGCCCCAAGAACACTGAAGCTTTCTTT. Its translation: CASSDSGGPKNTEAFF.

The chain couples TRBV28 to TRBJ1-5; the D is unclear. V dropped 6 bases and J dropped 5 bases, with 11 bases sitting between them. Germline loops: CDR1 MDHEN, CDR2 SYDVKM. The CDR3 length is 13 residues. CDR3 nucleotide sequence: TGTGCCAGCAGGATATTTTTGGATCAGCCCCAGCATTTT. Its protein product is CASRIFLDQPQHF.

The chain is built from TRBV19 and TRBJ1-2; no clear D. The CDR3 has 16 residues. The germline V and J ends were trimmed by 2 bases and 4 bases, with 17 bases remaining between them. CDR1 and CDR2 (germline): LNHDA, SQIVND (reference sequence). In DNA form, the CDR3 reads TGTGCCAGTAGTATACGTTGGGAAGGCGGGCCCTATGGCTACACCTTC. Translating gives CASSIRWEGGPYGYTF.

The rearrangement links TRBV15 to TRBJ2-3; tentative D call: TRBD2 (6 bases). CDR3 length equals 15 residues. V was shortened by 1 base and J by 5 bases, with 13 bases between the two germline ends. The germline gives CDR1 LNHNV, CDR2 YYDKDF (reference sequence). CDR3: CATSRVMRRGDTQYF. The CDR3, as DNA: TGTGCCACCAGCAGAGTTATGAGGAGGGGAGATACGCAGTATTTT. Based on the CDR3 plus reference TRBV15 and TRBJ2-3, the full variable domain is DAMVIQNPRYQVTQFGKPVTLSCSQTLNHNVMYWYQQKSSQAPKLLFHYYDKDFNNEADTPDNFQSRRPNTSFCFLDIRSPGLGDTAMYLCATSRVMRRGDTQYFGPGTRLTVL.

The V and J genes are TRBV15 and TRBJ2-7, with TRBD1 identical over 7 bases. CDR3 length: 13 amino acids. Per the germline V gene, CDR1 is LNHNV and CDR2 is YYDKDF (reference sequence). Trimming cost V 4 bases and J 6 bases; bases outside gene matches: 6. Here the CDR3 reads CATSTEGQVEQYF. In DNA form, the CDR3 reads TGTGCCACCAGCACCGAAGGACAGGTCGAGCAGTACTTC.

This clone was detected only once. The chain joins TRBV28 to TRBJ1-1; D may be TRBD1 (5 bases). The CDR3 runs to 16 residues. In germline, CDR1 is MDHEN, CDR2 SYDVKM. Trimming took off 3 bases at V and 1 base at J, with 15 bases between the two ends. Here the CDR3 DNA reads TGTGCCAGCAGTTTGAACCAGGACACTGGGAACACTGAAGCTTTCTTT. Its translation: CASSLNQDTGNTEAFF. Full variable domain (rest looked up from reference TRBV28 and TRBJ1-1): DVKVTQSSRYLVKRTGEKVFLECVQDMDHENMFWYRQDPGLGLRLIYFSYDVKMKEKGDIPEGYSVSREKKERFSLILESASTNQTSMYLCASSLNQDTGNTEAFFGQGTRLTVV.

This chain links TRBV13 with TRBJ2-2; weak D call: TRBD1 (6 bases). From germline, CDR1 is PRHDT and CDR2 FYEKMQ (reference sequence). V was pared by 4 bases and J by 6 bases, with 9 bases between. CDR3 length: 13 amino acids. CDR3 nucleotide sequence: TGTGCCAGCAGCTCCAGGGGTGCCGGGGAGCTGTTTTTT. This encodes CASSSRGAGELFF.

The chain is built from TRBV27 and TRBJ1-2; D gene uncertain. The CDR3 runs to 13 residues. In germline, CDR1 is MNHEY, CDR2 SMNVEV (reference sequence). V gave up 2 bases and J gave up 5 bases, with 9 bases separating them. Here the CDR3 reads CASSLGPRYGYTF. The CDR3 DNA reads TGTGCCAGCAGTTTAGGCCCAAGATATGGCTACACCTTC.

The chain employs TRBV12-3 or TRBV12-4 and TRBJ1-2; 7 positions match TRBD1. V shed 5 bases, J shed 3 bases, and the junction held 3 bases outside the gene matches. CDR3 length: 13 amino acids. This chain's CDR3 is CASSRDSYYGYTF. CDR3 nucleotides: TGTGCCAGCAGTAGGGACAGCTACTATGGCTACACCTTC.

This chain links TRBV6-5 with TRBJ1-5; no clear D gene. Germline lookup yields CDR1 MNHEY and CDR2 SVGAGI. This CDR3 region has 14 residues. V lost 0 bases to trimming and J lost 5 bases, with 8 bases between them. CDR3 protein: CASSYSTGHQPQHF. As DNA, the CDR3 is TGTGCCAGCAGTTACTCAACCGGGCATCAGCCCCAGCATTTT.

This clone has a single count. The gene calls are TRBV28 and TRBJ1-3; weak D call: TRBD1 (5 bases). The germline gives CDR1 MDHEN, CDR2 SYDVKM. This CDR3 is 15 amino acids long. Trimming pared 4 bases from V and 0 bases from J, leaving 10 bases between. The CDR3 DNA follows: TGTGCCAGCAGTTCGGGACTGTTCTCTGGAAACACCATATATTTT. This gives the protein CASSSGLFSGNTIYF.

The chain is built from TRBV6-5 and TRBJ1-2; no reliable D call. CDR1 and CDR2 (germline): MNHEY, SVGAGI. This CDR3 is 13 amino acids long. Trimming shortened V by 10 bases and J by 0 bases, and 12 bases separated the two germline ends. DNA for the CDR3: TGTGCCACCATGACAAGATCTAACTATGGCTACACCTTC. It translates to CATMTRSNYGYTF.